Following are 29 T cell receptor beta chains from one sample sequenced in a study of cytomegalovirus exposure and HLA in healthy donors. Clones were read by immunoSEQ multiplex PCR, and TCRdb kept only the in-frame ones, dropping some. There are some 77,000 clones in the sample; over 85% occur only once, and about 1.5% lies in the top ten. The sequenced material came from PBMCs. These receptor sequences come from a man between 18 and 29 years old in good health and CMV-seropositive.

J is TRBJ1-1 and V is TRBV6-6, with D perhaps TRBD1 (6 bases). The germline V and J ends were trimmed by 2 bases and 3 bases, with 7 bases remaining between them. Germline V gene data show CDR1 as MNHNY and CDR2 as SVGAGI (reference sequence). The CDR3 loop spans 13 amino acids. As DNA, the CDR3 is TGTGCCAGCAGTTACAAGGGGGACACTGAAGCTTTCTTT. Translation: CASSYKGDTEAFF.

This chain uses TRBV6-5 with TRBJ2-1, with 7 bases fitting TRBD2. Losses at the gene ends were 8 bases for V and 4 bases for J; bases not matched to a gene: 2. The germline V gene has CDR1 MNHEY and CDR2 SVGAGI. CDR3 length equals 12 residues. DNA of the CDR3: TGTGCCAGCGGGGGGGGATACAATGAGCAGTTCTTC. Protein: CASGGGYNEQFF.

V usage is TRBV2 and J usage is TRBJ2-7; 7 bases fit TRBD1. The CDR3 extends over 15 amino acids. Trimming took 3 bases from V and 0 from J; bases not matched to a gene: 5. Germline CDR1 is SNHLY and CDR2 is FYNNEI. As DNA, the CDR3 is TGTGCCAGCAGTGATCCAGGGGGATACTCCTACGAGCAGTACTTC. This sequence encodes CASSDPGGYSYEQYF.

J is TRBJ1-2 and V is TRBV7-9; 9 nucleotides match TRBD1. This CDR3 region has 13 residues. Trimming at V came to 5 bases and at J to 6 bases, leaving 4 bases not matched to a gene. In germline, CDR1 is SEHNR, CDR2 FQNEAQ (reference sequence). Here the CDR3 reads CASSPRTGDGYTF. The CDR3 DNA reads as TGTGCCAGCAGCCCCCGGACAGGGGATGGCTACACCTTC.

The genes are TRBV6-1 and TRBJ2-7; TRBD1 aligns across 7 bases. V trimming: 11 bases; J trimming: 6 bases; junction bases outside the gene matches: 7. The CDR3 extends over 11 amino acids. CDR1 and CDR2 from the germline V gene are MNHNS and SASEGT. The CDR3 here is CAGSKGAEQYF. DNA for the CDR3: TGTGCCGGATCAAAGGGGGCCGAGCAGTACTTC.

The chain joins TRBV7-6 to TRBJ1-4; D possibly corresponds to TRBD1 (6 bases). V lost 5 bases and J 3 bases, leaving 13 bases between the germline ends. The CDR3 spans 15 residues. Germline V gene data show CDR1 as SGHVS and CDR2 as FNYEAQ. CDR3 coding DNA: TGTGCCAGCAGCCTTGGAGGGGGGGCTAATGAAAAACTGTTTTTT. This sequence encodes CASSLGGGANEKLFF.

This chain links TRBV6-5 with TRBJ2-3, with a weak D call TRBD2 (7 bases). Trimming shortened V by 8 bases and J by 4 bases, and 19 bases separated the two germline ends. Germline V gene data show CDR1 as MNHEY and CDR2 as SVGAGI. The CDR3 is 15 amino acids. The CDR3 DNA follows: TGTGCCAGCTCGCCCCCCGGGGGGCTTTCAGATACGCAGTATTTT. This gives the protein CASSPPGGLSDTQYF.

The gene calls are TRBV4-1 and TRBJ1-1; D is unresolved. The CDR3 extends over 13 amino acids. Per germline, CDR1 MGHRA and CDR2 YSYEKL. The V end lost 0 bases, the J end lost 8 bases, and 10 bases lay between the germline ends. CDR3 in DNA: TGCGCCAGCAGCCAAGATCTAAAGCCCGAAGCTTTCTTT. This sequence encodes CASSQDLKPEAFF.

The chain employs TRBV5-5 and TRBJ2-1, with TRBD1 matching 8 bases. Germline CDR1 SGHKS, CDR2 YYEKEE (reference sequence). The CDR3 runs 14 residues. Germline trimming cut 3 bases from V and 8 bases from J; bases unmatched to any gene: 7. The CDR3 DNA reads as TGTGCCAGCAGCTGGAGACAGGGGATGGATGAGCAGTTCTTC. Translation: CASSWRQGMDEQFF.

The chain carries TRBV5-8 and TRBJ1-1, with D unresolved. Trimming cost V 4 bases and J 1 base, with 11 bases left between them. The germline gives CDR1 SGHTS, CDR2 YDEGEE. The CDR3 runs 14 residues. CDR3 residues: CASSHLTENTEAFF. The CDR3, as DNA: TGTGCCAGCAGCCACCTAACAGAGAACACTGAAGCTTTCTTT.

This clone was observed a handful of times. V and J are TRBV7-9 and TRBJ1-2, with D possibly TRBD1 on 6 matching bases. This CDR3 has 14 residues. V lost 2 bases to trimming and J lost 1 base, with 8 bases between them. Per the germline V gene, CDR1 is SEHNR and CDR2 is FQNEAQ (reference sequence). DNA for the CDR3: TGTGCCAGCAGCTTATCAGGGGTTAACTATGGCTACACCTTC. This sequence encodes CASSLSGVNYGYTF.

The chain has TRBV6-5 and TRBJ1-2; TRBD1 matches 8 bases. The CDR3 has 14 amino acids. Unmatched junction bases numbered 2, after V lost 0 bases and J lost 5 bases. The germline gives CDR1 MNHEY, CDR2 SVGAGI. The chain's CDR3 is CASSYSQGAYGYTF. CDR3 DNA: TGTGCCAGCAGTTACTCTCAGGGGGCATATGGCTACACCTTC.

The chain has TRBV27 and TRBJ1-5; D is uncertain. Germline lookup yields CDR1 MNHEY and CDR2 SMNVEV (reference sequence). This CDR3 is 17 amino acids long. Trimming left V 6 bases short and J 0 bases short, with 18 bases between. The CDR3 bases are TGTGCCAGCAGCGCCGGGTCCCTACCTTATAGCAATCAGCCCCAGCATTTT. It codes for CASSAGSLPYSNQPQHF.

This chain joins TRBV2 and TRBJ2-1, with 9 positions matching TRBD2. V gave up 6 bases and J gave up 4 bases; unmatched junction bases: 7. CDR3 length: 15 residues. The germline CDR1 and CDR2 sequences are SNHLY and FYNNEI. Here the CDR3 DNA reads TGTGCCAGCAGCGCCGGACTAGCGATGTACAATGAGCAGTTCTTC. This translates into CASSAGLAMYNEQFF.

This clone was observed a single time. This chain connects TRBV7-6 to TRBJ2-2, with unresolved D. V lost 1 base, J lost 0 bases, and 6 bases lay in between. The CDR3 totals 15 residues. The V gene's germline CDR1 is SGHVS and CDR2 FNYEAQ. CDR3 in DNA: TGTGCCAGCAGCTTAGGGGCAGCGAACACCGGGGAGCTGTTTTTT. It specifies CASSLGAANTGELFF.

This clone has only one observation. The chain is built from TRBV5-6 and TRBJ2-2, with 8 bases that match TRBD2. V gave up 3 bases and J gave up 2 bases; unmatched junction bases: 6. Per germline, CDR1 SGHDT and CDR2 YYEEEE. This CDR3 has 16 residues. In DNA, the CDR3 is TGTGCCAGCAGCTCCACTAGCGGTCTTAACACCGGGGAGCTGTTTTTT. Protein: CASSSTSGLNTGELFF. The entire variable domain, with the rest obtained from reference TRBV5-6 and TRBJ2-2, is as follows: DAGVTQSPTHLIKTRGQQVTLRCSPKSGHDTVSWYQQALGQGPQFIFQYYEEEERQRGNFPDRFSGHQFPNYSSELNVNALLLGDSALYLCASSSTSGLNTGELFFGEGSRLTVL.

This sequence joins TRBV6-4 and TRBJ2-2; the D is unclear. V shed 0 bases and J shed 6 bases, with 5 bases lying between them. Germline V CDR1 and CDR2: MRHNA, SNTAGT. The CDR3 runs 13 residues. DNA for the CDR3: TGTGCCAGCAGTGACTCGTCGGCCGGGGAGCTGTTTTTT. As protein: CASSDSSAGELFF.

The chain recombines TRBV19 with TRBJ2-5, with 11 positions matching TRBD2. Looked up from germline, CDR1 is LNHDA and CDR2 is SQIVND (reference sequence). Unmatched junction bases numbered 9, after V lost 6 bases and J lost 3 bases. This CDR3 comprises 16 residues. The CDR3 reads CASSPGLAATEETQYF. For the CDR3, the DNA is TGTGCCAGTAGCCCGGGACTAGCGGCGACAGAAGAGACCCAGTACTTC. The whole variable domain, remainder taken from reference TRBV19 and TRBJ2-5, is DGGITQSPKYLFRKEGQNVTLSCEQNLNHDAMYWYRQDPGQGLRLIYYSQIVNDFQKGDIAEGYSVSREKKESFPLTVTSAQKNPTAFYLCASSPGLAATEETQYFGPGTRLLVL.

This clone was counted only a few times. The V call is TRBV5-4, the J call TRBJ2-7; a weak D match, TRBD1 (7 bases). Trimming left V 1 base short and J 6 bases short, with 14 bases between. Per germline, CDR1 SGHNT and CDR2 YYREEE (reference sequence). The CDR3 extends over 14 amino acids. The CDR3 reads CASSLPGGIAEQYF. CDR3 DNA sequence: TGTGCCAGCAGCTTGCCAGGGGGGATCGCCGAGCAGTACTTC.

This rearrangement joins TRBV7-3 to TRBJ1-1; D is possibly TRBD1 (5 bases). V was pared by 5 bases and J by 4 bases, with 11 bases between. The CDR3 totals 13 residues. Germline V lookup: CDR1 SGHTA, CDR2 FQGTGA. DNA for the CDR3: TGTGCCAGCAGCCTTGACAGATCCACTGAAGCTTTCTTT. Translating it yields CASSLDRSTEAFF.

The J gene is TRBJ1-2, the V gene TRBV7-9, with D uncertain. V lost 2 bases and J 8 bases, leaving 15 bases between the germline ends. This CDR3 region has 14 residues. Germline CDR1 and CDR2: SEHNR and FQNEAQ (reference sequence). In DNA, the CDR3 is TGTGCCAGCAGCTTACTAAGGACTGAGGCCGGCTACACCTTC. Amino acid sequence: CASSLLRTEAGYTF.

The rearrangement joins TRBV5-1 to TRBJ2-1; D remains unclear. Germline V gene sequence: CDR1 SGHRS, CDR2 YFSETQ. The germline V and J ends were trimmed by 7 bases and 0 bases, with 11 bases remaining between them. This CDR3 region has 14 residues. The CDR3 DNA follows: TGCGCCAGCCAGACTGAAAGCTCCTACAATGAGCAGTTCTTC. It specifies CASQTESSYNEQFF.

The J gene is TRBJ2-3, the V gene TRBV4-2; TRBD2 matches 10 bases. The CDR3 runs to 18 residues. The trim removed 2 bases at V and 2 bases at J, leaving 10 bases unmatched. Germline V gene sequence: CDR1 LGHNA, CDR2 YNFKEQ. The CDR3 nucleotides are TGTGCCAGCAGCCAAAGGTGGGCTAGCGGGGGCCCCACAGATACGCAGTATTTT. Translating gives CASSQRWASGGPTDTQYF.

This clone was picked up a small number of times. V and J are TRBV7-2 and TRBJ2-5; 15 nucleotides align to TRBD2. With 4 bases clipped from V and 4 bases from J, the junction kept 10 bases outside the gene matches. The CDR3 spans 18 residues. Germline values: CDR1 SGHTA, CDR2 FQGNSA. The CDR3 DNA is TGTGCCAGCAGCTCCCCCGGGGGGACTAGCGGGGGGAGAGAGACCCAGTACTTC. It yields the protein CASSSPGGTSGGRETQYF.

The V gene is TRBV18, the J gene TRBJ2-1; D is unresolved. V lost 3 bases, J lost 0 bases, and 3 bases lay in between. This CDR3 has 13 residues. Per the germline V gene, CDR1 is KGHSH and CDR2 is LQKENI. The CDR3 bases are TGTGCCAGCTCACCGGCCTCCTACAATGAGCAGTTCTTC. As protein: CASSPASYNEQFF.

The chain is built from TRBV9 and TRBJ2-7; 9 bases line up with TRBD2. Germline V gene sequence: CDR1 SGDLS, CDR2 YYNGEE. The V gene end was trimmed by 4 bases and the J gene end by 6 bases; junction bases not matched to a gene: 11. The CDR3 spans 15 residues. The CDR3 sequence: CASSLRRTSAAEQYF. The CDR3 DNA reads TGTGCCAGCAGCTTGAGGCGGACTAGCGCTGCCGAGCAGTACTTC.

The genes are TRBV5-5 and TRBJ2-1, with 11 nucleotides matching TRBD2. Germline V gives CDR1 SGHKS, CDR2 YYEKEE (reference sequence). This CDR3 contains 15 residues. V dropped 3 bases and J dropped 5; count of bases not matched to a gene: 4. The DNA for the CDR3 is TGTGCCAGCAGCTCTACTAGCGGGAGTAACAATGAGCAGTTCTTC. It yields the protein CASSSTSGSNNEQFF. Full variable domain (remainder filled in from reference TRBV5-5 and TRBJ2-1): DAGVTQSPTHLIKTRGQQVTLRCSPISGHKSVSWYQQVLGQGPQFIFQYYEKEERGRGNFPDRFSARQFPNYSSELNVNALLLGDSALYLCASSSTSGSNNEQFFGPGTRLTVL.

The chain is built from TRBV6-6 and TRBJ2-3; TRBD2 is a possible D gene (7 bases). Deletions cut 2 bases from V and 2 bases from J, with 8 bases between. From germline, CDR1 is MNHNY and CDR2 SVGAGI (reference sequence). The CDR3 contains 14 residues. CDR3 amino acids: CASSYRGATDTQYF. The DNA of the CDR3 is TGTGCCAGCAGTTACCGGGGGGCCACAGATACGCAGTATTTT.

The V gene is TRBV4-1, the J gene TRBJ2-5, with D tentatively TRBD1 (5 bases). CDR1 MGHRA and CDR2 YSYEKL come from the germline V gene. Trimming removed 1 base from V and 5 bases from J, with 11 bases in between. The CDR3 has 14 amino acids. The CDR3 DNA follows: TGCGCCAGCAGCCAAGGTTCAGGGATTGAGACCCAGTACTTC. Translating it yields CASSQGSGIETQYF.